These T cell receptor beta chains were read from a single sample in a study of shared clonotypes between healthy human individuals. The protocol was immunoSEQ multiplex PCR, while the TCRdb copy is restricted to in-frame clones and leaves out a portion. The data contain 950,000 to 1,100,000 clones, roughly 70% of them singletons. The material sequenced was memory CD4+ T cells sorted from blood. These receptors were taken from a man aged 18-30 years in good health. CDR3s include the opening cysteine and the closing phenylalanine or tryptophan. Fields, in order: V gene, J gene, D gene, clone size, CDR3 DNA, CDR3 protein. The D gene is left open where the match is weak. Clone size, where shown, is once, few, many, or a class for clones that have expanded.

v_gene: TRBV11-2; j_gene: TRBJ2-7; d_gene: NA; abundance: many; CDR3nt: TGTGCCAGCAGCCCCGGGGGCGACAGGGCCCACGTGCAGTACTTC; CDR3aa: CASSPGGDRAHVQYF
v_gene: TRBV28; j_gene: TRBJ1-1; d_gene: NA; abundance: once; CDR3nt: TGTGCCAGCAGTTTAGGGAAGAACACTGAAGCTTTCTTT; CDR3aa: CASSLGKNTEAFF
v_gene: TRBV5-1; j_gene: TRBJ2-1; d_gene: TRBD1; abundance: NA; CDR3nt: TGCGCCAGCAGCCTCGGGACAGGGAATAACAATGAGCAGTTCTTC; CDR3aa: CASSLGTGNNNEQFF
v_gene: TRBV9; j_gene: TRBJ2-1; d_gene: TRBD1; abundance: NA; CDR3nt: TGTGCCAGCAGCCCCAGGGGGTCGTGGGGTAATGAGCAGTTCTTC; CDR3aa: CASSPRGSWGNEQFF
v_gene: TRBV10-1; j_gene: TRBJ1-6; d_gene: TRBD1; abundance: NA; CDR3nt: TGCGCCAGCAGTGGACAGGGTGATAATTCACCCCTCCACTTT; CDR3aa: CASSGQGDNSPLHF
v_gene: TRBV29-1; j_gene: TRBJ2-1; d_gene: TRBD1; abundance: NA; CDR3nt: TGCAGCGCGACAGGGATGAATGAGCAGTTCTTC; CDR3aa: CSATGMNEQFF
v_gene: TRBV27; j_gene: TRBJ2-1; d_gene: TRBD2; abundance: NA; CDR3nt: TGTGCCAGCGGTCGTCCGGGACTAGGCAACAATGAGCAGTTCTTC; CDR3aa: CASGRPGLGNNEQFF
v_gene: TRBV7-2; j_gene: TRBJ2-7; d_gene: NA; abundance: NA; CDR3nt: TGTGCCAGCAGCCCTATTGGCTACGAGCAGTACTTC; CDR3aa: CASSPIGYEQYF
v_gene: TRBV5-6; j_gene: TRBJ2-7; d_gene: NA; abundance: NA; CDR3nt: TGTGCCAGCAGCTTGGAACCCTACGAGCAGTACTTC; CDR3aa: CASSLEPYEQYF
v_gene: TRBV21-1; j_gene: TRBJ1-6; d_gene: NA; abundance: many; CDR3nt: TGTGCCAGCACTAGGATGAGCCTCCTCCTTCCCCTCCACTTT; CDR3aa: CASTRMSLLLPLHF
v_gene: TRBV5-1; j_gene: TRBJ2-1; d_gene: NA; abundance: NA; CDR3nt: TGCGCCAGCAGCTTGGGACAGACATACAATGAGCAGTTCTTC; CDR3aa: CASSLGQTYNEQFF
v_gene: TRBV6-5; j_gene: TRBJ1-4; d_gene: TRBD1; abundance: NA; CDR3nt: TGTGCCAGCAGTTGGGGACAGGGATATAATGAAAAACTGTTTTTT; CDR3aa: CASSWGQGYNEKLFF
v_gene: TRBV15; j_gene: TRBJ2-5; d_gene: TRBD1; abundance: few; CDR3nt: TGTGCCACCAGCAGAGGGACAGGGGCCCAAGAGACCCAGTACTTC; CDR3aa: CATSRGTGAQETQYF
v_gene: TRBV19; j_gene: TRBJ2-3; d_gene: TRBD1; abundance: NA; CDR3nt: TGTGCCAGTACTCTCTCCGGGACAGGGTCTTTCACAGATACGCAGTATTTT; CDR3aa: CASTLSGTGSFTDTQYF
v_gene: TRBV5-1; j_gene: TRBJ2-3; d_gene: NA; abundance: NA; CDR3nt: TGCGCCAGCAGCTCCCAGGGGAGCACAGATACGCAGTATTTT; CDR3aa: CASSSQGSTDTQYF
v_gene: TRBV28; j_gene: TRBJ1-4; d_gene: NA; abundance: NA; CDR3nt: TGTGCCAGCAGTTTCGGGCGGTCGTCCCTAAAACTGTTTTTT; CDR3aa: CASSFGRSSLKLFF
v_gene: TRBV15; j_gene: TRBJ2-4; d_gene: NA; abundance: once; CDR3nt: TGTGCCACCAGCAGAGATCAAATGCTAAGGTACTTC; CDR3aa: CATSRDQMLRYF
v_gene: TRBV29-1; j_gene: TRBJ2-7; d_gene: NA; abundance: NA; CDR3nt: TGCAGCGTTGGATCCGGGGCCTACGAGCAGTACTTC; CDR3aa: CSVGSGAYEQYF
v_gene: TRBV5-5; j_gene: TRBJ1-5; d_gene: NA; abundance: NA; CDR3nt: TGTGCCAGCAGCTTGGACGTGGGTAATCAGCCCCAGCATTTT; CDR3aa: CASSLDVGNQPQHF
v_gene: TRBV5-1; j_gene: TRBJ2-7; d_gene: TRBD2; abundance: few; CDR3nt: TGCGCCAGCAGCACCCATCGGGGGGGCGAGCAGTACTTC; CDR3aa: CASSTHRGGEQYF
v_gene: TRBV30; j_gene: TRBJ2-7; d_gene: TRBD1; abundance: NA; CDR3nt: TGTGCCTGGAGTGTACGGGGACAGGGGGCGGCCGAGCAGTACTTC; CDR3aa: CAWSVRGQGAAEQYF
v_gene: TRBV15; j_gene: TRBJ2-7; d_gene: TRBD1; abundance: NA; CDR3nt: TGTGCCACCAGCTTGGGGACAGGTTACGAGCAGTACTTC; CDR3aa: CATSLGTGYEQYF
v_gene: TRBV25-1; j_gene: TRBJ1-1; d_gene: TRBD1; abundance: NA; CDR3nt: TGTGCCAGCAGTGACAGGGGGCGCGGGAACACTGAAGCTTTCTTT; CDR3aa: CASSDRGRGNTEAFF
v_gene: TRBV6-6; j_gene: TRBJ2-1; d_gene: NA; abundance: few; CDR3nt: TGTGCCAGCCTCACTTGGGATGAGCAGTTCTTC; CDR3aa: CASLTWDEQFF
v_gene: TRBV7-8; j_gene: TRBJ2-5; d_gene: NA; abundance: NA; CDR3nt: TGTGCCAGCAGCCCCCGGACGGCCTTGGAGACCCAGTACTTC; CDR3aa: CASSPRTALETQYF
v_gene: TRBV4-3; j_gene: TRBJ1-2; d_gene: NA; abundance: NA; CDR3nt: TGCGCCAGCAGCCAAGAGTTACAGCATTCCTATGGCTACACCTTC; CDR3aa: CASSQELQHSYGYTF
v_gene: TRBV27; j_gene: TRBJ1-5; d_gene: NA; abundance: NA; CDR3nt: TGTGCCAGCAGTTTCACATCCAGGGAGCCCCAGCATTTT; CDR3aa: CASSFTSREPQHF
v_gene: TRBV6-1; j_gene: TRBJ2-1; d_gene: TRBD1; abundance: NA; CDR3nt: TGTGCCAGCAGTGAACTGGGACAGGGGGGATCCTACAATGAGCAGTTCTTC; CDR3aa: CASSELGQGGSYNEQFF
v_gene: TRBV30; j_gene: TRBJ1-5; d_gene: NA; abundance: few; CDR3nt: TGTGCCTGGAGTGGGGGAACGAATCAGCCCCAGCATTTT; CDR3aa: CAWSGGTNQPQHF
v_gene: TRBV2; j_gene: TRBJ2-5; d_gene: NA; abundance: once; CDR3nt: TGTGCCAGCAGGGACCATGGGGGGGCGGGAGAGACCCAGTACTTC; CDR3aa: CASRDHGGAGETQYF
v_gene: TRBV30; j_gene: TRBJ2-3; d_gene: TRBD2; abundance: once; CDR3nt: TGTGCCTGGTCCAGGGGGGGACTAGCGGGAGTGGGTACGCAGTATTTT; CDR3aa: CAWSRGGLAGVGTQYF
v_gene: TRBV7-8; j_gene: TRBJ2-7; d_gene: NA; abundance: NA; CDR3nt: TGTGCCAGCAGCTTAGGAGAGCAGGGGTGGATGTGGACCTACGAGCAGTACTTC; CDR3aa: CASSLGEQGWMWTYEQYF
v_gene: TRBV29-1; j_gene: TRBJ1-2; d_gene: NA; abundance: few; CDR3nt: TGCAGCGTTGAGGGAGGGGACAAGCGCTACACCTTC; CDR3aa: CSVEGGDKRYTF
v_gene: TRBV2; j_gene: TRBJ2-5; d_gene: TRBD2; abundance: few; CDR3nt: TGTGCCAGCAGAGCGGGGGGACTCCAAGAGACCCAGTACTTC; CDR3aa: CASRAGGLQETQYF
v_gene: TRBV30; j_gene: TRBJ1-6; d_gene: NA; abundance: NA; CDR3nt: TGTGCCTGGATGGACAACCGGATCTATAATTCACCCCTCCACTTT; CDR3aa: CAWMDNRIYNSPLHF
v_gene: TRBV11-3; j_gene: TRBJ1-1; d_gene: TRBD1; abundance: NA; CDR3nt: TGTGCCAGCAGCTCAAAGGGACAGAAGATGAACACTGAAGCTTTCTTT; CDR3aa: CASSSKGQKMNTEAFF
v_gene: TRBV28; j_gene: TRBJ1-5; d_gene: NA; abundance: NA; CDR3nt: TGTGCCAGCAGTTTAGCGGCCCGACAGGGCAATCAGCCCCAGCATTTT; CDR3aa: CASSLAARQGNQPQHF
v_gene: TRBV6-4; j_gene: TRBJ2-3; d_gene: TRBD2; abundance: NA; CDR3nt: TGTGCCAGCAGTCCCGGACTAGCGGGGGGGACAGATACGCAGTATTTT; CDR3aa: CASSPGLAGGTDTQYF
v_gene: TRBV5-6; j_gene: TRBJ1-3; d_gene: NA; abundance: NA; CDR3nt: TGTGCCAGCAGCATAGACACGCGGACGAACACCATATATTTT; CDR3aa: CASSIDTRTNTIYF
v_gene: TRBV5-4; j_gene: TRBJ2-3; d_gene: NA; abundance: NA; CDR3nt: TGTGCCAGCAGAGTCGACTCAGGCACAGATACGCAGTATTTT; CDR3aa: CASRVDSGTDTQYF
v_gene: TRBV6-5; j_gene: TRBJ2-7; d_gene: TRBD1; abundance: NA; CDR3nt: TGTGCCAGCAGTCCCGCCGGGACAGTCGCCTACGAGCAGTACTTC; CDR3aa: CASSPAGTVAYEQYF
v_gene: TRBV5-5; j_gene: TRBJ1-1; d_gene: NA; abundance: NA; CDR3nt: TGTGCCAGCAGCTTCGTGGGGAATATGAACACTGAAGCTTTCTTT; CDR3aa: CASSFVGNMNTEAFF
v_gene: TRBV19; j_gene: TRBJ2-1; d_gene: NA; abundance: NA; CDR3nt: TGTGCCAGTAGTATATCCAGCAGCGAGCAGTTCTTC; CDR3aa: CASSISSSEQFF
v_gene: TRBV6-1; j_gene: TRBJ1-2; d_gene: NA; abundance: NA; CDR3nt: TGTGCCAGCAGTGGCGGGCAGGGGTGGGATGGCTACACCTTC; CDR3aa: CASSGGQGWDGYTF
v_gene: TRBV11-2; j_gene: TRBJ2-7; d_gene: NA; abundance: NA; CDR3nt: TGTGCCAGCAGCTTAATCTCACGCAAAGGGGGTGCCTTCTACGAGCAGTACTTC; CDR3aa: CASSLISRKGGAFYEQYF